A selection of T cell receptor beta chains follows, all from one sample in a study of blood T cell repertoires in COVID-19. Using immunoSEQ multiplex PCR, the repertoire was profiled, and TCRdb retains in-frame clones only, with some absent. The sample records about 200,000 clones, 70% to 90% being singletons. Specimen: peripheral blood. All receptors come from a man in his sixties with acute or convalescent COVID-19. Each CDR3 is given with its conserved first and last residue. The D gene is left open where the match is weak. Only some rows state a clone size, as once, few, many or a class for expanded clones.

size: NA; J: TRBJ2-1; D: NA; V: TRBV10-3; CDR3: CATKEGTRDEQFF; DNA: TGTGCCACTAAGGAGGGGACGCGGGATGAGCAGTTCTTC
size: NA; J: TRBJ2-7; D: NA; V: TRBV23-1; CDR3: CAGGHPAYEQYF; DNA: TGCGCCGGGGGACACCCGGCCTACGAGCAGTACTTC
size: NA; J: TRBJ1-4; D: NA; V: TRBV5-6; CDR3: CASSLQAPNEKLFF; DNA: TGTGCCAGCAGCTTGCAAGCCCCCAATGAAAAACTGTTTTTT
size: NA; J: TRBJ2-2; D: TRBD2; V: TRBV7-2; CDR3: CASSHRNHSGRIPGELFF; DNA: TGTGCCAGCAGTCACAGAAACCATAGCGGGAGGATCCCCGGGGAGCTGTTTTTT
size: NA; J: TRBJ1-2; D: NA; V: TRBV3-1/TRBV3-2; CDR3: CASSQITGNSGGYTF; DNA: TGTGCCAGCAGCCAGATCACAGGGAATTCGGGTGGCTACACCTTC
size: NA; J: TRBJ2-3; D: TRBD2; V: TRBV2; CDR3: CASSLAGHNTDTQYF; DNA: TGTGCCAGCAGTCTAGCGGGCCACAACACAGATACGCAGTATTTT
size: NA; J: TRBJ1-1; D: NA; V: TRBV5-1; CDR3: CASSVQENTEAFF; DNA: TGCGCCAGCAGCGTTCAGGAGAACACTGAAGCTTTCTTT
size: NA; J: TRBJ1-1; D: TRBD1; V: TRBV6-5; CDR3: CALGQGLGAFF; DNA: TGTGCCCTTGGACAGGGTCTTGGAGCTTTCTTT
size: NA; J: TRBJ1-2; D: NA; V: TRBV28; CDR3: CASIPFTPKDGYTF; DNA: TGTGCCAGCATTCCCTTCACTCCCAAAGATGGCTACACCTTC
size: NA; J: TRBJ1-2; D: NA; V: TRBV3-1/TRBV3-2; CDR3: CASSQDPAGASGYTF; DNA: TGTGCCAGCAGCCAAGATCCCGCAGGGGCGTCTGGCTACACCTTC
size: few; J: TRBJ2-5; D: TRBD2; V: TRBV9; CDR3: CASSVGFRLAGGPETQYF; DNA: TGTGCCAGCAGCGTTGGCTTCCGACTAGCGGGAGGGCCGGAGACCCAGTACTTC
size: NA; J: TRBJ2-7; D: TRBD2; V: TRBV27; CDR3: CASSPSGSRNEQYF; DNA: TGTGCCAGCAGTCCAAGCGGGAGTCGGAACGAGCAGTACTTC
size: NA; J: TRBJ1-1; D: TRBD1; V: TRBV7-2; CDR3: CASRIQGARNTEAFF; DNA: TGTGCCAGCCGGATACAGGGGGCAAGGAACACTGAAGCTTTCTTT
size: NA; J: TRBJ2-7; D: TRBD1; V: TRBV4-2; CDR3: CASSSDRGYEQYF; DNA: TGTGCCAGCAGCTCCGACAGGGGCTACGAGCAGTACTTC
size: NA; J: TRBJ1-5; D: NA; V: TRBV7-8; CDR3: CASSLVAAEYQPQHF; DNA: TGTGCCAGCAGCTTAGTGGCGGCAGAATATCAGCCCCAGCATTTT
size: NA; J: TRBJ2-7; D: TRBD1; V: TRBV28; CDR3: CAIQDRGGYEQYF; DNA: TGTGCCATTCAGGACAGGGGGGGTTACGAGCAGTACTTC
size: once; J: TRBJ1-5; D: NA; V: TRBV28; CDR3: CASSGGANQPQHF; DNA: TGTGCCAGCAGTGGGGGGGCAAATCAGCCCCAGCATTTT
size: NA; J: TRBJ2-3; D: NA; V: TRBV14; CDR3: CASSQFRSTDTQYF; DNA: TGTGCCAGCAGCCAATTCCGGTCCACAGATACGCAGTATTTT
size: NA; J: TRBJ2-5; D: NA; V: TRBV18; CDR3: CASSPPEGGETQYF; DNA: TGTGCCAGCTCACCACCGGAAGGGGGAGAGACCCAGTACTTC
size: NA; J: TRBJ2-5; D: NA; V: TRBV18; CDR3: CASSPRTDSQETQYF; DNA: TGTGCCAGCTCACCCAGGACGGACAGCCAAGAGACCCAGTACTTC
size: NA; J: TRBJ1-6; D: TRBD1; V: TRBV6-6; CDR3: CASSYSTGQGSPLHF; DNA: TGTGCCAGCAGTTACTCCACGGGACAGGGCTCACCCCTCCACTTT
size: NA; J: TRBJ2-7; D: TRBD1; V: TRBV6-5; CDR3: CASSYSGTGGAFQQYF; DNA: TGTGCCAGCAGTTACTCAGGGACAGGGGGCGCCTTCCAGCAGTACTTC
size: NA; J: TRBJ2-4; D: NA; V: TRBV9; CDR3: CASSVSPGISELAKNIQYF; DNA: TGTGCCAGCAGCGTAAGTCCAGGGATATCGGAATTAGCCAAAAACATTCAGTACTTC
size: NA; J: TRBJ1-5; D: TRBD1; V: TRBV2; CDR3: CASSEVGTGGQPQHF; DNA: TGTGCCAGCAGTGAAGTGGGGACAGGGGGTCAGCCCCAGCATTTT
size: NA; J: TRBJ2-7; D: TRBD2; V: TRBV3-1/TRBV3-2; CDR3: CASSQRTSGSAFSYEQYF; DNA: TGTGCCAGCAGCCAAAGGACTAGCGGGAGCGCTTTCTCCTACGAGCAGTACTTC
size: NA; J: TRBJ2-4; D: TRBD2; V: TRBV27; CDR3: CASSSRTSGRFSKLAKNIQYF; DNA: TGTGCCAGCAGTTCCAGGACTAGCGGGAGATTTAGCAAACTAGCCAAAAACATTCAGTACTTC
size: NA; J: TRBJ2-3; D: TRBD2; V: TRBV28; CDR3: CASSLSGRTRDTQYF; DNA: TGTGCCAGCAGCCTTAGCGGGAGAACTCGAGATACGCAGTATTTT
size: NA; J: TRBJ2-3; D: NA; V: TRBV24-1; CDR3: CATSRGALGTDTQYF; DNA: TGTGCCACCAGTCGGGGGGCGTTAGGGACAGATACGCAGTATTTT
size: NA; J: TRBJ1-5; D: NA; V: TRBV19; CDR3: CASSISAGPQPQHF; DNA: TGTGCCAGTAGTATATCGGCAGGTCCACAGCCCCAGCATTTT
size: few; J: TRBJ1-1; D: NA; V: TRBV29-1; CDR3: CSVERVGTEAFF; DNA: TGCAGCGTTGAACGGGTAGGCACTGAAGCTTTCTTT
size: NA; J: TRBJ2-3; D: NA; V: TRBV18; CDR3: CASSPGRRGTDTQYF; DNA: TGTGCCAGCTCACCCGGGAGACGGGGCACAGATACGCAGTATTTT
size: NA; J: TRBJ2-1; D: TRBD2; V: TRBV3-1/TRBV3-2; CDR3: CASSPWGTSGYGGNEQFF; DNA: TGTGCCAGCAGCCCCTGGGGGACTAGCGGGTATGGGGGCAATGAGCAGTTCTTC
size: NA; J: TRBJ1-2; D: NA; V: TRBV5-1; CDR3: CASSLAVWDTAFYGYTF; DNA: TGCGCCAGCAGCTTGGCAGTTTGGGACACCGCCTTCTATGGCTACACCTTC
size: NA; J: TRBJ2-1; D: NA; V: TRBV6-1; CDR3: CASSEAHVGSARGEQFF; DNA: TGTGCCAGCAGTGAAGCGCATGTCGGGTCCGCCCGGGGTGAGCAGTTCTTC
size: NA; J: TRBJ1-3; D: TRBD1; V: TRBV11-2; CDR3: CASSPGTGGAGRNTIYF; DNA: TGTGCCAGCAGCCCCGGGACAGGGGGCGCCGGTAGAAACACCATATATTTT
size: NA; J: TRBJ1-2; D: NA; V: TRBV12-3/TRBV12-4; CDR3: CASSFGYGYTF; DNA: TGTGCCAGCAGTTTCGGGTATGGCTACACCTTC
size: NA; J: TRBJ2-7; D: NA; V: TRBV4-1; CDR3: CASSQGERREQYF; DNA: TGCGCCAGCAGCCAAGGAGAACGGAGAGAGCAGTACTTC
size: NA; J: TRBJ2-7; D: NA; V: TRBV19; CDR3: CASKRQGSYEQYF; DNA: TGTGCCAGTAAGAGGCAGGGATCCTACGAGCAGTACTTC
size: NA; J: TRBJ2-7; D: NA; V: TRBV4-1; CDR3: CASSQYGGYEQYF; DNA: TGCGCCAGCAGCCAATACGGGGGCTACGAGCAGTACTTC
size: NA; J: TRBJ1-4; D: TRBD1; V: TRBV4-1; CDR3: CASSQTGTADKLFF; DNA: TGCGCCAGCAGCCAAACCGGGACAGCGGACAAACTGTTTTTT
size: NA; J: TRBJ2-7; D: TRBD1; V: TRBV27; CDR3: CASSLWTGDEQYF; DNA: TGTGCCAGCAGTTTATGGACAGGGGACGAGCAGTACTTC
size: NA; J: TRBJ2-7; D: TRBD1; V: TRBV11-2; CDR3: CASSPPGGSYEQYF; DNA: TGTGCCAGCAGCCCCCCAGGGGGCTCCTACGAGCAGTACTTC
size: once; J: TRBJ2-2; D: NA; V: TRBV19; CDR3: CASIGQKTGELFF; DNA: TGTGCCAGTATCGGACAGAAGACCGGGGAGCTGTTTTTT
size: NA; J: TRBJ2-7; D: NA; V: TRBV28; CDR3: CASSPVRAGSLLEQYF; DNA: TGTGCCAGCAGTCCAGTCCGGGCAGGGTCTCTGTTGGAGCAGTACTTC
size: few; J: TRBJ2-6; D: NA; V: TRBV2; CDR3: CASEQGRANVLTF; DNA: TGTGCCAGCGAGCAGGGCCGGGCCAACGTCCTGACTTTC
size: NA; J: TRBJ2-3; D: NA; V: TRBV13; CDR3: CASSSSEATDTQYF; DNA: TGTGCCAGCAGCTCATCCGAGGCAACAGATACGCAGTATTTT
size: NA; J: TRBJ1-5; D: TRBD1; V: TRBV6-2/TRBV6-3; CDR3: CASSSGTGLRYWPQHF; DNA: TGTGCCAGCAGTTCCGGGACAGGGCTCCGATATTGGCCCCAGCATTTT
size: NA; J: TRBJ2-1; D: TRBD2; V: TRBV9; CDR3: CASSLLSTSGGTEQFF; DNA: TGTGCCAGCAGCTTGTTATCGACTAGCGGGGGCACTGAGCAGTTCTTC
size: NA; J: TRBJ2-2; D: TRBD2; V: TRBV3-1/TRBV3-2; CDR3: CASSQETSGSIWVGELFF; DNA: TGTGCCAGCAGCCAAGAGACTAGCGGATCAATCTGGGTAGGGGAGCTGTTTTTT
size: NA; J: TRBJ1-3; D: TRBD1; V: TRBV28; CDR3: CASSSPLPGQARGTIYF; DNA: TGTGCCAGCAGTTCACCTCTCCCGGGACAGGCCCGAGGGACCATATATTTT
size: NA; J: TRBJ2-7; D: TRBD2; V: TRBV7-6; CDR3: CASSLKREGYEQYF; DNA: TGTGCCAGCAGCTTAAAGCGGGAGGGCTACGAGCAGTACTTC